This T cell receptor beta chain originates from a study of blood T cell repertoires in COVID-19. Study details: Some COVID-19 samples were acute and others convalescent; all came from the United States, Italy and Spain. The cDNA or gDNA used as material had been derived from T cells, B-cell-depleted T cells, or PBMCs.

The CDR3 spans 14 residues. Germline CDR1 reads MNHNY; CDR2 reads SVGAGI (reference sequence). Between the trimmed V and J ends, which lost 7 bases and 6 bases, there was a span of 16 bases. In the source study's methods: Using reference gene primer amplification, nucleated cell counts were estimated. TCRdb's table, derived via immunoSEQ multiplex PCR, lists solely in-frame clones and lacks some. V and J calls and clone size are those listed in that table; D and trimming were worked out from the DNA. This sample carries 250,000 or so clones, roughly nine tenths of them seen once, and the ten largest clones take around 6.5%.

Material for sequencing was peripheral blood. This TCR derives from a man aged 55 to 70 with acute or convalescent COVID-19. The J gene is TRBJ1-5, the V gene TRBV6-6, with D perhaps matching TRBD1 (6 bases). The CDR3 nucleotides are TGTGCCAGCACCTACGGGGGGGGCACTCAGCCCCAGCATTTT. As protein: CASTYGGGTQPQHF.